This note documents a single T cell receptor (beta chain) sequence. This sample was included in a study of CD8+CD57+ T cells in acquired aplastic anemia. Study at large: When averaged, DNA from sorted CD4+ and CD8+ cells came to around 3.1 ug.

With 3 bases clipped from V and 3 bases from J, the junction kept 0 bases outside the gene matches. Germline V CDR1 and CDR2: KGHDR, SFDVKD. This CDR3 is 16 amino acids long. Researchers used genomic DNA as the template to profile TCR beta VDJ and CDR3. TCRdb ran MiXCR on the reads and lists one entry per CDR3 protein. The sample includes more than 150,000 distinct CDR3 sequences, around three fifths of them seen just once. V and J are TRBV24-1 and TRBJ2-2, with TRBD2 matching 13 bases. This TCR was sampled from a human donor with severe aplastic anemia or a healthy control (not recorded which). Sequenced: sorted CD4+, CD8+, or CD8+CD57+ T cells (not recorded which) from PBMCs. The DNA for the CDR3 is TGTGCCACCAGTGATGGACTAGCGGGGGACACCGGGGAGCTGTTTTTT. As protein: CATSDGLAGDTGELFF.